This TCR beta chain was sequenced during a study of blood T cell repertoires in COVID-19. Per the germline V gene, CDR1 is SGHTA and CDR2 is FQGTGA. V lost 5 bases and J 5 bases, leaving 18 bases between the germline ends. The CDR3 covers 15 residues. Clones were sequenced by immunoSEQ multiplex PCR, and TCRdb holds only the in-frame ones, with some missing. The data contain 250,000 to 350,000 clones, under 90% of them singletons. The rearrangement links TRBV7-3 to TRBJ2-5; TRBD2 is a possible D gene (7 bases). The sample comprised peripheral blood. The origin of this receptor is a woman aged 40 to 49 who had recovered from COVID-19. CDR3 region: CASSLNAGAAETQYF. CDR3 bases: TGTGCCAGCAGCCTCAACGCGGGGGCGGCGGAGACCCAGTACTTC.